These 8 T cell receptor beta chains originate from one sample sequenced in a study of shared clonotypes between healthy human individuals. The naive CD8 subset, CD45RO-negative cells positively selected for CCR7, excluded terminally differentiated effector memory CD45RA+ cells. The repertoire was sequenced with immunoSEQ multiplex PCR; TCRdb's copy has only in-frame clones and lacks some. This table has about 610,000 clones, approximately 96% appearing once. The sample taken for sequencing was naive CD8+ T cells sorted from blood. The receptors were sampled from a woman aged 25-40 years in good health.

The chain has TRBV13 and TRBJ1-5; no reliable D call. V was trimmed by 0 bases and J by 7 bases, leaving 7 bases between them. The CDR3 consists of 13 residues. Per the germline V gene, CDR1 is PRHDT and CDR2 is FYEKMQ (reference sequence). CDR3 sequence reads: CASSLGRTQPQHF. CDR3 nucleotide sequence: TGTGCCAGCAGCTTAGGGAGAACACAGCCCCAGCATTTT.

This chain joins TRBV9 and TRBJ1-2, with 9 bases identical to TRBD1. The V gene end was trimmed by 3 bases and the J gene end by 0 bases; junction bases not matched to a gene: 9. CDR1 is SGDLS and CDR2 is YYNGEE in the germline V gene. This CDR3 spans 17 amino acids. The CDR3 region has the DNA TGTGCCAGCAGCGGAATGGACAGGGGCTACGCTAACTATGGCTACACCTTC. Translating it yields CASSGMDRGYANYGYTF.

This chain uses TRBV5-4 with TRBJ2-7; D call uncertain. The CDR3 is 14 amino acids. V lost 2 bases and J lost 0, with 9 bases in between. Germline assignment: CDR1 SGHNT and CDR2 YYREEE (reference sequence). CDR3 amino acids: CASSFGQTSYEQYF. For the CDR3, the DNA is TGTGCCAGCAGCTTTGGGCAAACCTCCTACGAGCAGTACTTC. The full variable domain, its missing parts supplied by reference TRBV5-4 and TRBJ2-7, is ETGVTQSPTHLIKTRGQQVTLRCSSQSGHNTVSWYQQALGQGPQFIFQYYREEENGRGNFPPRFSGLQFPNYSSELNVNALELDDSALYLCASSFGQTSYEQYFGPGTRLTVT.

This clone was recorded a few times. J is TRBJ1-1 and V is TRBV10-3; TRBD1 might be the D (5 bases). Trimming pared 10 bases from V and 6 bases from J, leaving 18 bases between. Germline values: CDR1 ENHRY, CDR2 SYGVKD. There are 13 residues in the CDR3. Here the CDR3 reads CASGGAPSPEAFF. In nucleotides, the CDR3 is TGTGCCAGCGGAGGGGCCCCTAGCCCTGAAGCTTTCTTT.

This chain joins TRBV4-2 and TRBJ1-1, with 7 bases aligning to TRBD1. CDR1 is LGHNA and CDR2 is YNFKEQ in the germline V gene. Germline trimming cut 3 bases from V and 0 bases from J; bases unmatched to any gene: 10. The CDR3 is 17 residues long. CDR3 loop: CASSHPGQSILNTEAFF. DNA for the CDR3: TGTGCCAGCAGCCATCCGGGACAGTCAATTTTGAACACTGAAGCTTTCTTT.

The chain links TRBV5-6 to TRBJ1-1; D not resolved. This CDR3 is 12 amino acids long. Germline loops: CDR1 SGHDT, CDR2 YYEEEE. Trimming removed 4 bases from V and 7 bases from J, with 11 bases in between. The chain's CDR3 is CASSPGYGEAFF. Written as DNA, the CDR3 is TGTGCCAGCAGCCCTGGGTACGGTGAAGCTTTCTTT.

CDR3 nucleotide sequence: TGCAGCGTTGCGCCGACTAGCGGGGTTTCCTACGAGCAGTACTTC. Translation gives CSVAPTSGVSYEQYF. This chain joins TRBV29-1 and TRBJ2-7; 11 bases match TRBD2. The CDR3 spans 15 residues. Germline loops: CDR1 SQVTM, CDR2 ANQGSEA. V lost 4 bases and J lost 1; bases outside the gene matches: 6.

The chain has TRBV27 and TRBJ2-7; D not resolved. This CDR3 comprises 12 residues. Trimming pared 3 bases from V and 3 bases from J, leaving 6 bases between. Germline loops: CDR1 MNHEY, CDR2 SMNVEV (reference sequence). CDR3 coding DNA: TGTGCCAGCAGTTTTAGGAACTACGAGCAGTACTTC. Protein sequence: CASSFRNYEQYF.